The present T cell receptor beta chain was sequenced within a study of CD4+ T cells in melanoma. CDR1 and CDR2 from the germline V gene are SGHAT and FQNNGV. The CDR3 is made up of 13 amino acids. The V and J ends lost 5 bases and 3 bases, in that order; junction bases with no gene match: 4. This table comes from immunoSEQ multiplex PCR, and its TCRdb copy is limited to in-frame clones, with some not included. The table lists more than 8,000 clones, 73% of them singletons. The sequence was obtained from a human donor with melanoma. The chain combines TRBV11-2 with TRBJ2-7; 7 nucleotides match TRBD1. Sequenced sample: cells from a culture (not recorded whether cultured in vitro). The CDR3: CASSRDRDYEQYF. The CDR3 DNA reads as TGTGCCAGCAGCCGCGACAGGGACTACGAGCAGTACTTC.